Following are 15 T cell receptor beta chains from one sample sequenced in a study of blood T cell repertoires in COVID-19. Repertoires were generated with immunoSEQ multiplex PCR, while TCRdb's copy carries only in-frame clones and drops some. The sample holds 310,000 or so clones, 87% seen once. Sequencing was done on a sample of PBMCs or T cells enriched from blood (not recorded which). All receptors come from a woman younger than 45 who had recovered from COVID-19.

The V and J genes are TRBV19 and TRBJ1-1; TRBD1 matches 9 bases. Looked up from germline, CDR1 is LNHDA and CDR2 is SQIVND (reference sequence). The CDR3 runs 15 residues. V shed 5 bases and J 0 bases; nucleotides not matched to a gene: 4. In DNA, the CDR3 is TGTGCCAGTAGTCCTGGGACAGGGTTGAACACTGAAGCTTTCTTT. Its translation is CASSPGTGLNTEAFF.

The chain has TRBV27 and TRBJ1-1, with TRBD1 as a possible D gene (6 bases). V was trimmed by 6 bases and J by 0 bases, leaving 11 bases between them. CDR3 length: 14 residues. Germline CDR1 MNHEY, CDR2 SMNVEV (reference sequence). The CDR3 loop is CASRGDTMNTEAFF. CDR3 sequence (DNA): TGTGCCAGCAGGGGGGACACCATGAACACTGAAGCTTTCTTT.

This chain uses TRBV3-1 (or the pseudogene TRBV3-2) with TRBJ2-1; maybe TRBD1 (6 bases). With 1 base removed from V and 9 bases from J, the gap between germline ends came to 13 bases. Germline V lookup: CDR1 LGHDT, CDR2 YNNKEL (reference sequence). CDR3 length equals 14 residues. CDR3: CASSQGPTGGEQFF. DNA of the CDR3: TGTGCCAGCAGCCAAGGCCCGACAGGCGGTGAGCAGTTCTTC.

The rearrangement joins TRBV11-2 to TRBJ1-3; no clear D. The ends were cut back, 5 bases at V and 5 bases at J, with 19 bases in the middle. This CDR3 spans 16 amino acids. Germline V gene lookup returns CDR1 SGHAT and CDR2 FQNNGV. This CDR3 reads CASSLGQEPIRNTIYF. The CDR3 coding sequence is TGTGCCAGCAGCCTCGGTCAGGAACCGATTAGAAACACCATATATTTT.

This chain links TRBV13 with TRBJ1-2, with 8 bases that match TRBD1. CDR1 is PRHDT and CDR2 is FYEKMQ in the germline V gene (reference sequence). The CDR3 totals 15 residues. The V gene end was trimmed by 5 bases and the J gene end by 8 bases; junction bases not matched to a gene: 13. CDR3 sequence: CASSPDGRGPIGYTF. The CDR3 DNA follows: TGTGCCAGCAGCCCAGATGGCAGGGGGCCCATCGGCTACACCTTC.

This chain connects TRBV5-1 to TRBJ2-5; D is perhaps TRBD2 (5 bases). The V gene lost 7 bases and the J gene lost 2 bases, with 24 bases spanning the gap. The CDR3 covers 17 residues. Germline V gene data show CDR1 as SGHRS and CDR2 as YFSETQ. The DNA of the CDR3 is TGCGCCAGCGTCTTAGTAAGGACTGGGCCGCATCAAGAGACCCAGTACTTC. It is translated as CASVLVRTGPHQETQYF. Full variable domain (remainder filled in from reference TRBV5-1 and TRBJ2-5): KAGVTQTPRYLIKTRGQQVTLSCSPISGHRSVSWYQQTPGQGLQFLFEYFSETQRNKGNFPGRFSGRQFSNSRSEMNVSTLELGDSALYLCASVLVRTGPHQETQYFGPGTRLLVL.

The V and J genes are TRBV13 and TRBJ2-7; weak D call: TRBD1 (6 bases). Trimming left V 2 bases short and J 3 bases short, with 11 bases between. CDR3 length equals 14 residues. CDR1 is PRHDT and CDR2 is FYEKMQ in the germline V gene (reference sequence). CDR3 protein: CASSLTQGDYEQYF. CDR3 bases: TGTGCCAGCAGCTTAACACAGGGCGACTACGAGCAGTACTTC.

This chain connects TRBV6-2 or TRBV6-3 to TRBJ1-1; no clear D gene. Germline V gene lookup returns CDR1 MNHEY and CDR2 SVGEGT. The V and J ends lost 6 bases and 6 bases respectively, with 8 bases between them. There are 11 residues in the CDR3. CDR3 amino acids: CASSRTAEAFF. CDR3 coding DNA: TGTGCCAGCAGCCGTACTGCTGAAGCTTTCTTT.

The CDR3 DNA reads as TGTGCCAGCAAGCCACAGGGGATTTGGGGAAAACTGTTTTTT. This codes for CASKPQGIWGKLFF. The chain uses TRBV2 and TRBJ1-4; 7 nucleotides line up with TRBD1. Trimming at V came to 7 bases and at J to 10 bases, leaving 12 bases not matched to a gene. The CDR3 is 14 residues long. The germline CDR1 and CDR2 sequences are SNHLY and FYNNEI. Full variable domain (missing parts from reference TRBV2 and TRBJ1-4): EPEVTQTPSHQVTQMGQEVILRCVPISNHLYFYWYRQILGQKVEFLVSFYNNEISEKSEIFDDQFSVERPDGSNFTLKIRSTKLEDSAMYFCASKPQGIWGKLFFGSGTQLSVL.

This clone was observed once. The chain is built from TRBV25-1 and TRBJ2-1; 9 positions match TRBD1. CDR3 length equals 14 residues. Looked up from germline, CDR1 is MGHDK and CDR2 is SYGVNS. Trimming at V came to 6 bases and at J to 10 bases, leaving 10 bases not matched to a gene. CDR3 coding DNA: TGTGCCAGCAGGCTACAGGGGGCCTTTAGCGAGCAGTTCTTC. Protein product: CASRLQGAFSEQFF.

This clone was detected only a few times. This chain connects TRBV10-3 to TRBJ1-2; 10 positions agree with TRBD1. The CDR3 covers 13 residues. From germline, CDR1 is ENHRY and CDR2 SYGVKD. The trim removed 11 bases at V and 6 bases at J, leaving 9 bases unmatched. CDR3 sequence: CAPRDRGLDGYTF. The CDR3 DNA follows: TGTGCCCCCAGGGACAGGGGCCTGGATGGCTACACCTTC.

The chain employs TRBV5-4 and TRBJ1-2; D is ambiguous. The CDR3 totals 14 residues. V dropped 4 bases and J dropped 8 bases, with 18 bases sitting between them. Looked up from germline, CDR1 is SGHNT and CDR2 is YYREEE (reference sequence). DNA of the CDR3: TGTGCCAGCAGCCCGGGGAGGGTAGTCGGCGGCTACACCTTC. Protein product: CASSPGRVVGGYTF.

This clone was picked up one time. V gene TRBV7-2 combines with J gene TRBJ2-5, with 7 bases that match TRBD1. The trim removed 3 bases at V and 4 bases at J, leaving 8 bases unmatched. The CDR3 is made up of 15 amino acids. Looked up from germline, CDR1 is SGHTA and CDR2 is FQGNSA. CDR3 in DNA: TGTGCCAGCAGCTTTGATAGGGGGCAGGGAGAGACCCAGTACTTC. Protein product: CASSFDRGQGETQYF.

The chain has TRBV5-6 and TRBJ1-2; D remains unclear. The CDR3 contains 15 residues. Germline loops: CDR1 SGHDT, CDR2 YYEEEE. V was pared by 0 bases and J by 4 bases, with 13 bases between. This CDR3 reads CASSLERVAIYGYTF. DNA for the CDR3: TGTGCCAGCAGCTTGGAGCGGGTAGCAATCTATGGCTACACCTTC.

This sequence joins TRBV20-1 and TRBJ1-2, with D perhaps matching TRBD1 (6 bases). Germline values: CDR1 DFQATT, CDR2 SNEGSKA (reference sequence). There are 12 residues in the CDR3. V was pared by 3 bases and J by 8 bases, with 13 bases between. In nucleotides, the CDR3 is TGCAGTGCTAGTTCGGACAGCCCGGGCTACACCTTC. This sequence encodes CSASSDSPGYTF.